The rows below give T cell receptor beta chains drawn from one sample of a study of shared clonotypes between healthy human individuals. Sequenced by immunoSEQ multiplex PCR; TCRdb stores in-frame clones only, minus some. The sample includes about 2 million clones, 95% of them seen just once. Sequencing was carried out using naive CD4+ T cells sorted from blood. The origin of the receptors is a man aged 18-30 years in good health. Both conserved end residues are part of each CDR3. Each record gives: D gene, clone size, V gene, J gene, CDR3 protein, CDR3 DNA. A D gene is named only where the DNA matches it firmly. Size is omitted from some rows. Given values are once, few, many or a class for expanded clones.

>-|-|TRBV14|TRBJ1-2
CASSQDHAAAYGYTF
TGTGCCAGCAGCCAAGATCATGCGGCAGCCTATGGCTACACCTTC
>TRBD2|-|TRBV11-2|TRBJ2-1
CASSLTSGGYNEQFF
TGTGCCAGCAGCTTGACTAGCGGAGGCTACAATGAGCAGTTCTTC
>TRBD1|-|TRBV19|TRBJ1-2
CASRETGGDYGYTF
TGTGCCAGTAGAGAGACAGGGGGAGACTATGGCTACACCTTC
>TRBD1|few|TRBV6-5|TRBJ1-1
CASSYGTGDTEAFF
TGTGCCAGCAGTTACGGGACAGGGGACACTGAAGCTTTCTTT
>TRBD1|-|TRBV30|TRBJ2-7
CAWGTGGYEQYF
TGTGCCTGGGGGACAGGGGGATACGAGCAGTACTTC
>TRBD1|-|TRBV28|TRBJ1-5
CASSFRGGENQPQHF
TGTGCCAGCAGTTTCAGGGGGGGCGAGAATCAGCCCCAGCATTTT
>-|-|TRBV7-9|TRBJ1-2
CASSLSGAAGYTF
TGTGCCAGCAGCTTGTCAGGGGCGGCTGGCTACACCTTC
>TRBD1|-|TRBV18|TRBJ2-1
CASSKDRGNEQFF
TGTGCCAGCTCCAAGGACAGGGGCAATGAGCAGTTCTTC
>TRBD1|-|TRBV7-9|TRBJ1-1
CASSLSRQGLSEPFF
TGTGCCAGCAGCTTATCAAGACAGGGGCTCTCAGAACCTTTCTTT
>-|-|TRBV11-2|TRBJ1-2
CASSLVGRSPNYGYTF
TGTGCCAGCAGCTTAGTGGGCAGATCCCCTAACTATGGCTACACCTTC
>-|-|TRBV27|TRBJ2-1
CASSAYNEQFF
TGTGCCAGCAGTGCGTACAATGAGCAGTTCTTC
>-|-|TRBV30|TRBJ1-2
CAWTRGGAIYYGYTF
TGTGCCTGGACGCGGGGGGGCGCCATTTACTATGGCTACACCTTC
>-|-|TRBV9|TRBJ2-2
CASSVALGLNTGELFF
TGTGCCAGCAGCGTAGCGCTAGGTCTAAACACCGGGGAGCTGTTTTTT
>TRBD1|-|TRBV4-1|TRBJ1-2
CASSQAPTGANYGYTF
TGCGCCAGCAGCCAAGCTCCGACAGGGGCTAACTATGGCTACACCTTC
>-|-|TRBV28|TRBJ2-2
CASTSSYGELFF
TGTGCCAGCACCTCTTCGTACGGGGAGCTGTTTTTT
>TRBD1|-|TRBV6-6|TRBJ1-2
CASSFDRVGGYTF
TGTGCCAGCAGTTTCGACAGGGTGGGCGGCTACACCTTC
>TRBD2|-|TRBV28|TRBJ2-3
CASSQAGTSTDTQYF
TGTGCCAGCAGCCAAGCGGGGACCAGCACAGATACGCAGTATTTT
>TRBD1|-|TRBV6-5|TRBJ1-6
CASSPDRDYSPLHF
TGTGCCAGCAGCCCGGACAGGGACTATTCACCCCTCCACTTT
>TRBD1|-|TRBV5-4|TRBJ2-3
CASSFTGVADTQYF
TGTGCCAGCAGCTTTACAGGGGTGGCAGATACGCAGTATTTT
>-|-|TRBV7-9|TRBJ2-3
CASSPTLTSTDTQYF
TGTGCCAGCAGCCCAACCCTAACAAGCACAGATACGCAGTATTTT
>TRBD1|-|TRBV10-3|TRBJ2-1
CAISEAPGQGYPEQFF
TGTGCCATCAGTGAGGCACCGGGACAGGGTTACCCTGAGCAGTTCTTC
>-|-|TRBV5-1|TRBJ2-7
CASSLGGYEQYF
TGCGCCAGCAGCTTAGGGGGCTACGAGCAGTACTTC